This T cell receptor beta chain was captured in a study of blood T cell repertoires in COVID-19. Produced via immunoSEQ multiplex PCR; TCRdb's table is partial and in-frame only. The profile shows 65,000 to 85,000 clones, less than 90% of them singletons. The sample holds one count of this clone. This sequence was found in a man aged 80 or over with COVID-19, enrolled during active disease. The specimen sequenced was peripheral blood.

CDR3 nucleotides: TGTGCCAGCAGTAAAAGGGGTGAAGCTTTCTTT. Its protein is CASSKRGEAFF. The chain recombines TRBV6-5 with TRBJ1-1, with D perhaps TRBD1 (5 bases). Germline-derived CDR1 and CDR2 are MNHEY and SVGAGI. This CDR3 is built from 11 residues. V lost 5 bases and J lost 7, with 8 bases in between.